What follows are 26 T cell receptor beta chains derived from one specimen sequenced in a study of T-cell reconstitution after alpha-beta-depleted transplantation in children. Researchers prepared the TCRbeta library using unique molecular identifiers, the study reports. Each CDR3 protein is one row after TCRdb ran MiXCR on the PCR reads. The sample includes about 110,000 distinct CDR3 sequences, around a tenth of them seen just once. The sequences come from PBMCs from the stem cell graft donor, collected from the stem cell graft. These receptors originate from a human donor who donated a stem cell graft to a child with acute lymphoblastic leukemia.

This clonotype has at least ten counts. The CDR3 DNA reads TGTGCCAGCAGCGTAGTGCAGGGGGCTATATCTGAAGCTTTCTTT. This gives the protein CASSVVQGAISEAFF. The chain couples TRBV9 to TRBJ1-1, with TRBD1 identical over 8 bases. This CDR3 comprises 15 residues. V trimming: 0 bases; J trimming: 6 bases; junction bases outside the gene matches: 7. CDR1 is SGDLS, CDR2 YYNGEE, per germline.

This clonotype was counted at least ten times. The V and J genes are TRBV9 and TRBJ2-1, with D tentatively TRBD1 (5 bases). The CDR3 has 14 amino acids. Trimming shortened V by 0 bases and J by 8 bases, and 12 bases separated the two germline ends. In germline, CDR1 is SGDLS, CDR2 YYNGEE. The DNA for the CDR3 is TGTGCCAGCAGCGTAGAAGCAGGGCCCCATGAGCAGTTCTTC. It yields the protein CASSVEAGPHEQFF. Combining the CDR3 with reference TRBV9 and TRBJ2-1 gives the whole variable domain DSGVTQTPKHLITATGQRVTLRCSPRSGDLSVYWYQQSLDQGLQFLIQYYNGEERAKGNILERFSAQQFPDLHSELNLSSLELGDSALYFCASSVEAGPHEQFFGPGTRLTVL.

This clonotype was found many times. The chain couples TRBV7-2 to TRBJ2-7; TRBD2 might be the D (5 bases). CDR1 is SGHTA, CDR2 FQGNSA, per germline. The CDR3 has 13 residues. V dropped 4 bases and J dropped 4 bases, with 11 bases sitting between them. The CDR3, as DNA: TGTGCCAGCAGCTCGCTAGCAAGGTACGAGCAGTACTTC. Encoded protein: CASSSLARYEQYF.

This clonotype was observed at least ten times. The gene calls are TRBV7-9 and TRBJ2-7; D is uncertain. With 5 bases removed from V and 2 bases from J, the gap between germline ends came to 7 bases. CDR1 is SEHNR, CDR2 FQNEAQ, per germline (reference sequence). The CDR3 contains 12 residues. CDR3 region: CASSLSPYEQYF. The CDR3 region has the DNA TGTGCCAGCAGCCTCAGCCCCTACGAGCAGTACTTC. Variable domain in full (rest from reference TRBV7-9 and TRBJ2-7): DTGVSQNPRHKITKRGQNVTFRCDPISEHNRLYWYRQTLGQGPEFLTYFQNEAQLEKSRLLSDRFSAERPKGSFSTLEIQRTEQGDSAMYLCASSLSPYEQYFGPGTRLTVT.

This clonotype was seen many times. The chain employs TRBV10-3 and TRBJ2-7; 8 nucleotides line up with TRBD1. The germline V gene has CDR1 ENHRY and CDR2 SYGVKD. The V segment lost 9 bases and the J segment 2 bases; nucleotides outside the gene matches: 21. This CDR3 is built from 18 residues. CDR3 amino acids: CAMSPASGTGKGTYEQYF. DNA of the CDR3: TGTGCCATGTCCCCCGCTTCCGGGACAGGCAAGGGGACCTACGAGCAGTACTTC.

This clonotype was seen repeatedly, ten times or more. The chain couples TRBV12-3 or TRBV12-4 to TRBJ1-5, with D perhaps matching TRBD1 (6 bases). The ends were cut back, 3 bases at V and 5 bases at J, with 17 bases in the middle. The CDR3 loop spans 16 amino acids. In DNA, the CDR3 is TGTGCCAGCAGTTTGGAAAGGGGGGACTCTGATCAGCCCCAGCATTTT. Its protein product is CASSLERGDSDQPQHF.

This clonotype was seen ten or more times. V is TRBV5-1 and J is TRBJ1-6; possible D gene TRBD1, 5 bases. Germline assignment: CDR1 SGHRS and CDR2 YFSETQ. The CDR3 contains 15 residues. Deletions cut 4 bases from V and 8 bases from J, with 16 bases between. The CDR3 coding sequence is TGCGCCAGCAGCACCGAGGGACTTCTTCATTCACCCCTCCACTTT. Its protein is CASSTEGLLHSPLHF.

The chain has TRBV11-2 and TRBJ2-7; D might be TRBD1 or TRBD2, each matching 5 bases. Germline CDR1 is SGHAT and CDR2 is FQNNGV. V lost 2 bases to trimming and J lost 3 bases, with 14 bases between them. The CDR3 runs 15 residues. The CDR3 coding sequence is TGTGCCAGCAGCTTACTGGGGGACGGATTCTACGAGCAGTACTTC. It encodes CASSLLGDGFYEQYF.

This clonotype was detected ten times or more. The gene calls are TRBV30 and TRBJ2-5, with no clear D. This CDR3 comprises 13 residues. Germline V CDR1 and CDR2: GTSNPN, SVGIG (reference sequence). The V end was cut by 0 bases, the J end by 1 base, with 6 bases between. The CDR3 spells CAWSVGTQETQYF. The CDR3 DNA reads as TGTGCCTGGAGTGTGGGCACCCAAGAGACCCAGTACTTC.

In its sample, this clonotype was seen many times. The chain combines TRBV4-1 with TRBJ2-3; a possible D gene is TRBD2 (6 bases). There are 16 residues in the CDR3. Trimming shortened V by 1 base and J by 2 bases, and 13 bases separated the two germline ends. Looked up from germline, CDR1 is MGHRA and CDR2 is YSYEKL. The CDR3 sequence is CASSQAWRGATDTQYF. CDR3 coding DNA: TGCGCCAGCAGCCAAGCATGGAGGGGAGCCACAGATACGCAGTATTTT.

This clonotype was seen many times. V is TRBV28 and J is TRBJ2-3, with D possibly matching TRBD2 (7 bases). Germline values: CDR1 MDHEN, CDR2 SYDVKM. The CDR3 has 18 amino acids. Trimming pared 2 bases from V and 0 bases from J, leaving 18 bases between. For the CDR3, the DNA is TGTGCCAGCAGTTTACACCTAGGGGGGGGCGAGAGCACAGATACGCAGTATTTT. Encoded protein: CASSLHLGGGESTDTQYF.

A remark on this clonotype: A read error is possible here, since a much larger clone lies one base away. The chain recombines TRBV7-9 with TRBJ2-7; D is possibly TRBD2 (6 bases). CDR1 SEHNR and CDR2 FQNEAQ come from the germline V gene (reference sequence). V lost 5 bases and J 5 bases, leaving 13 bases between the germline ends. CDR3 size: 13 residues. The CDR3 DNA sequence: TGTGCCAGCAGCGTAGTATCGGGGGACGAGCAGTACTTC. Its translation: CASSVVSGDEQYF.

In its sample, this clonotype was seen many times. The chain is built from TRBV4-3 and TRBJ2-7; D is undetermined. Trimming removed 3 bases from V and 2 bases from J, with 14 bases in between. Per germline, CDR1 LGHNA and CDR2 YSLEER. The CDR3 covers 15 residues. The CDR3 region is CASSQAQTGTYEQYF. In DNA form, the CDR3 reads TGCGCCAGCAGCCAGGCCCAGACCGGTACCTACGAGCAGTACTTC.

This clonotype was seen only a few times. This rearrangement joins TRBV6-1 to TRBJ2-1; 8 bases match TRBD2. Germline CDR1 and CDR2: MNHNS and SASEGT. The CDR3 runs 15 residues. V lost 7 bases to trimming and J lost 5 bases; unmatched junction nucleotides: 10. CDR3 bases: TGTGCCAGCACCGAACTAGCGGAAAAAAACAATGAGCAGTTCTTC. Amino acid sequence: CASTELAEKNNEQFF.

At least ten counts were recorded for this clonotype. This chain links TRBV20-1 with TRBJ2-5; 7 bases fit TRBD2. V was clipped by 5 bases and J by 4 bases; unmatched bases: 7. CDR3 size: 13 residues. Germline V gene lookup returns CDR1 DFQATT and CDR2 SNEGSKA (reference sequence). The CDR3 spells CSAERLARETQYF. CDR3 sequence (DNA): TGCAGTGCTGAAAGACTAGCCAGAGAGACCCAGTACTTC.

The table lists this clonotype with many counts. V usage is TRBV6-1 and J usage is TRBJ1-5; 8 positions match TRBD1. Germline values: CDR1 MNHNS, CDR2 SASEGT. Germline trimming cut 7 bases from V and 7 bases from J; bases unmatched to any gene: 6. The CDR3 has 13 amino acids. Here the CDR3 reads CASTRGQGQPQHF. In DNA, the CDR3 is TGTGCCAGCACCAGGGGGCAGGGACAGCCCCAGCATTTT.

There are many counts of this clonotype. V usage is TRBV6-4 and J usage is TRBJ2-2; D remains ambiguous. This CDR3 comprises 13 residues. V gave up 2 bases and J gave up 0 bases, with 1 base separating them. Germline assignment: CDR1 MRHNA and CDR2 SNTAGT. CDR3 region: CASSDTNTGELFF. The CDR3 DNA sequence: TGTGCCAGCAGTGACACGAACACCGGGGAGCTGTTTTTT.

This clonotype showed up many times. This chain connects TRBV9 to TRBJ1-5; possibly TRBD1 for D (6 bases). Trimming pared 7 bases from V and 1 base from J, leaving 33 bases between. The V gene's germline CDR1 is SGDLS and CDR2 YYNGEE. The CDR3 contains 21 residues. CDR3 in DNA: TGTGCCAGCGCCCTAGAGGGGGGGGGGCCAGATTGGAGGAAAAGCAATCAGCCCCAGCATTTT. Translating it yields CASALEGGGPDWRKSNQPQHF. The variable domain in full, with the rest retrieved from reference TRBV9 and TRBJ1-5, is DSGVTQTPKHLITATGQRVTLRCSPRSGDLSVYWYQQSLDQGLQFLIQYYNGEERAKGNILERFSAQQFPDLHSELNLSSLELGDSALYFCASALEGGGPDWRKSNQPQHFGDGTRLSIL.

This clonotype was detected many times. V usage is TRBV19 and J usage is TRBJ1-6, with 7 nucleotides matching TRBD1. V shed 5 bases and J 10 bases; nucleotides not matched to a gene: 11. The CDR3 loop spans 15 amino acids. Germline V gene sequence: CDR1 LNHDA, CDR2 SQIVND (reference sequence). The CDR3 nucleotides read TGTGCCAGTAGTCCAGTGGGACAGTGGAGATCACCCCTCCACTTT. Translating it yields CASSPVGQWRSPLHF.

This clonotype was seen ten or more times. The CDR3 is CASSFERLGDRAKNIQYF. The CDR3 DNA is TGTGCCAGCAGTTTTGAACGGTTAGGGGACAGGGCAAAAAACATTCAGTACTTC. This chain links TRBV12-3 or TRBV12-4 with TRBJ2-4; 9 positions agree with TRBD1. The CDR3 spans 18 residues. The V and J ends lost 3 bases and 4 bases, in that order; junction bases with no gene match: 13.

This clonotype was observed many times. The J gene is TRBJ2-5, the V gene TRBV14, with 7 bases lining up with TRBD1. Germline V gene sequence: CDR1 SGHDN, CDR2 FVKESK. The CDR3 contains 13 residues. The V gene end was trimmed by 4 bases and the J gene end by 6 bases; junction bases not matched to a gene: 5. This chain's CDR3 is CASSLNRGQTQYF. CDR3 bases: TGTGCCAGCAGCCTAAACAGGGGACAGACCCAGTACTTC.

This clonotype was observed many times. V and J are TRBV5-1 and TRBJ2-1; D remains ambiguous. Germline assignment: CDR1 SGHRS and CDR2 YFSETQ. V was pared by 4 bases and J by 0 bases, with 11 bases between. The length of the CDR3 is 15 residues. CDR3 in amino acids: CASSLSLFSYNEQFF. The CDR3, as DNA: TGCGCCAGCAGCCTTAGTTTGTTCTCCTACAATGAGCAGTTCTTC.

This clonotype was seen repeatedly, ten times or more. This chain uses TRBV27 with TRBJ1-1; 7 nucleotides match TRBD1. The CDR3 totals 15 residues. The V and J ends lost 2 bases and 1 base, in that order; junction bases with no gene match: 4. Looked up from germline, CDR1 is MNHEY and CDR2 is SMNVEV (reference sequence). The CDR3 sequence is CASSLGTARNTEAFF. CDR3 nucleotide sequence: TGTGCCAGCAGTTTAGGGACAGCGAGGAACACTGAAGCTTTCTTT.

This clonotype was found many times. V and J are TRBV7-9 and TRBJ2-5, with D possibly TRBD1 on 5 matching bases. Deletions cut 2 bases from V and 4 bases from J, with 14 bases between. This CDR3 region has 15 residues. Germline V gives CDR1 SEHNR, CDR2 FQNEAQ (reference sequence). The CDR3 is CASSLRGRVGETQYF. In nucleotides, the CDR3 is TGTGCCAGCAGCTTAAGGGGAAGAGTCGGAGAGACCCAGTACTTC. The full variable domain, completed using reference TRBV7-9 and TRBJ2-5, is DTGVSQNPRHKITKRGQNVTFRCDPISEHNRLYWYRQTLGQGPEFLTYFQNEAQLEKSRLLSDRFSAERPKGSFSTLEIQRTEQGDSAMYLCASSLRGRVGETQYFGPGTRLLVL.

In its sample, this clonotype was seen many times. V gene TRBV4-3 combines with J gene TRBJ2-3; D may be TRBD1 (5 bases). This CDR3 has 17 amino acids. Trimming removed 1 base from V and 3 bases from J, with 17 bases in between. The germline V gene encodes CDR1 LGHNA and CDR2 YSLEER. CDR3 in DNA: TGCGCCAGCAGCCAAGCTCCCCAGGGTCAGTGGACAGATACGCAGTATTTT. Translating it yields CASSQAPQGQWTDTQYF.

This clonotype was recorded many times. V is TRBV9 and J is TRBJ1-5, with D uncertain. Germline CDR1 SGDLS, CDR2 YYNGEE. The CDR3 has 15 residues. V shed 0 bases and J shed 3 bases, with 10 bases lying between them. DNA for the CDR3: TGTGCCAGCAGCGTAGGAAGTTTGGCCAATCAGCCCCAGCATTTT. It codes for CASSVGSLANQPQHF.